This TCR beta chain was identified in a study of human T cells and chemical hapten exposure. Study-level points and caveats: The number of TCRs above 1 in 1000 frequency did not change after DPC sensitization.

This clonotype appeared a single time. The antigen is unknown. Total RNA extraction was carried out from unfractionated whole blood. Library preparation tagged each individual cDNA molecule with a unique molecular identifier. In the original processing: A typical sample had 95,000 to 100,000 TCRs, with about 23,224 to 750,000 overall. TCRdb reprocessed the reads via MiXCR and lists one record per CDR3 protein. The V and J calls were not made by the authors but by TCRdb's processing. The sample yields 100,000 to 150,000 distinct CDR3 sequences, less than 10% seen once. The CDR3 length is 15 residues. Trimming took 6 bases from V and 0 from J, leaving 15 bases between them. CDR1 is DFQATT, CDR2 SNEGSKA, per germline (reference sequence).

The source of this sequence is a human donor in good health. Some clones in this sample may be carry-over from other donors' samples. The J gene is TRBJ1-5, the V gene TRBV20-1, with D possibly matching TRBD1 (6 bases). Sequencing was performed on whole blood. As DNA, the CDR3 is TGCAGTGCGAGGGGGGGAGGGCCTAGCAATCAGCCCCAGCATTTT. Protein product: CSARGGGPSNQPQHF.